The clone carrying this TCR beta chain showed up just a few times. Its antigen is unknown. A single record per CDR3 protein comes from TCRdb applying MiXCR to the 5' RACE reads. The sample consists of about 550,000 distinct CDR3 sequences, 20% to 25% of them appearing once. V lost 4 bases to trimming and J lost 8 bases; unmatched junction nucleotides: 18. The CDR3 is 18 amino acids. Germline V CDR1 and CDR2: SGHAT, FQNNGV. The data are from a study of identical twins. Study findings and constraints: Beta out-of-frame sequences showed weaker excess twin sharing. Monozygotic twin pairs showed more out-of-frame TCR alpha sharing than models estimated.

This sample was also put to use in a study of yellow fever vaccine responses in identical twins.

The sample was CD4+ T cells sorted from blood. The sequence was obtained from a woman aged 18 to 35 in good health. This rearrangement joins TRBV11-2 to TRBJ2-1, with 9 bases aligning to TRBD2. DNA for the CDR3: TGTGCCAGCAGCTCCCCCGCCTCCAGCGGGAGGAAAGGGGATGAGCAGTTCTTC. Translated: CASSSPASSGRKGDEQFF.